The 12 T cell receptor beta chains below were found in one sample sequenced in a study of cytomegalovirus exposure and HLA in healthy donors. TCRdb keeps only in-frame clones here, not all; method: immunoSEQ multiplex PCR. The sample shows roughly 330,000 clones, 87% of them seen only once. Sequencing input: PBMCs. These receptors originate from a woman in her thirties in good health and CMV-seropositive.

V and J are TRBV15 and TRBJ2-7; D is unresolved. Germline V gene sequence: CDR1 LNHNV, CDR2 YYDKDF (reference sequence). V lost 0 bases and J 2 bases, leaving 11 bases between the germline ends. CDR3 length: 15 amino acids. This CDR3 reads CATSRDSPRTYEQYF. The CDR3 DNA sequence: TGTGCCACCAGCAGAGATTCCCCCAGGACCTACGAGCAGTACTTC.

The V call is TRBV28, the J call TRBJ2-7; 7 bases fit TRBD1. CDR1 is MDHEN, CDR2 SYDVKM, per germline. V gave up 4 bases and J gave up 3 bases; unmatched junction bases: 15. CDR3 length equals 17 residues. CDR3 residues: CASSSESVTGENYEQYF. CDR3 sequence (DNA): TGTGCCAGCAGTTCAGAGAGCGTAACAGGGGAAAACTACGAGCAGTACTTC.

In DNA form, the CDR3 reads TGTGCCAGCTCACCTCGTTCCTTGGACAGCGGAGGGGAAGCTTTCTTT. This sequence encodes CASSPRSLDSGGEAFF. This chain links TRBV18 with TRBJ1-1; possible D gene TRBD1, 6 bases. The CDR3 loop spans 16 amino acids. Germline assignment: CDR1 KGHSH and CDR2 LQKENI. V shed 3 bases and J shed 8 bases, with 22 bases lying between them.

The chain links TRBV7-2 to TRBJ2-3; tentatively, D is TRBD1 or TRBD2 (5 bases each). Trimming removed 5 bases from V and 2 bases from J, with 14 bases in between. The CDR3 has 15 residues. Germline V CDR1 and CDR2: SGHTA, FQGNSA. The CDR3 protein is CASSPPGQPTDTQYF. In DNA form, the CDR3 reads TGTGCCAGCAGCCCCCCGGGGCAACCCACAGATACGCAGTATTTT.

The chain employs TRBV10-3 and TRBJ2-1, with D perhaps TRBD1 or TRBD2 (5 bases each). There are 15 residues in the CDR3. V gave up 4 bases and J gave up 3 bases, with 13 bases separating them. Germline-derived CDR1 and CDR2 are ENHRY and SYGVKD. CDR3 region: CAISGPGTDYNEQFF. The CDR3 region has the DNA TGTGCCATCAGTGGACCCGGGACGGACTACAATGAGCAGTTCTTC.

The chain couples TRBV28 to TRBJ1-1; no firm D call. Germline lookup yields CDR1 MDHEN and CDR2 SYDVKM. Trimming removed 3 bases at V and 1 base at J, with 9 bases between. The CDR3 is 14 amino acids. Written as DNA, the CDR3 is TGTGCCAGCAGTTTGAAATGGGGGAACACTGAAGCTTTCTTT. Encoded protein: CASSLKWGNTEAFF.

CDR3 region: CASSFPARETQYF. Written as DNA, the CDR3 is TGTGCCAGCAGCTTCCCCGCGAGAGAGACCCAGTACTTC. The gene calls are TRBV5-4 and TRBJ2-5, with D unclear. The length of the CDR3 is 13 residues. V was cut by 2 bases and J by 4 bases, with 9 bases left in between. CDR1 and CDR2 from the germline V gene are SGHNT and YYREEE (reference sequence).

On this clone itself: In the same sample, other DNA sequences code for this CDR3. The chain couples TRBV5-1 to TRBJ1-5; 7 bases are a match to TRBD1. The CDR3 is 14 amino acids. CDR1 is SGHRS, CDR2 YFSETQ, per germline. The V segment lost 2 bases and the J segment 3 bases; nucleotides outside the gene matches: 2. The CDR3 DNA follows: TGCGCCAGCAGCTTAGGACAGGCCAATCAGCCCCAGCATTTT. The encoded protein is CASSLGQANQPQHF.

The V gene is TRBV27, the J gene TRBJ2-2, with no clear D. With 3 bases removed from V and 1 base from J, the gap between germline ends came to 3 bases. This CDR3 contains 13 residues. Germline CDR1 is MNHEY and CDR2 is SMNVEV (reference sequence). The chain's CDR3 is CASSFMNTGELFF. The CDR3 region has the DNA TGTGCCAGCAGTTTCATGAACACCGGGGAGCTGTTTTTT.

This chain links TRBV30 with TRBJ1-1; the D is unclear. The CDR3 consists of 11 residues. Trimming shortened V by 5 bases and J by 5 bases, and 9 bases separated the two germline ends. CDR1 and CDR2 from the germline V gene are GTSNPN and SVGIG (reference sequence). CDR3 DNA: TGTGCCTGGGCGGCCGGGACTGAAGCTTTCTTT. Its translation: CAWAAGTEAFF.

The chain employs TRBV2 and TRBJ2-1; perhaps TRBD1 as D (5 bases). In germline, CDR1 is SNHLY, CDR2 FYNNEI. Trimming removed 7 bases from V and 7 bases from J, with 11 bases in between. CDR3 length: 12 residues. This CDR3 reads CASNAGRNEQFF. CDR3 coding DNA: TGTGCCAGCAATGCAGGGCGGAATGAGCAGTTCTTC.

The CDR3 nucleotides are TGCGCCAGCAGCTCGGAGGGTAGCGGGCGGGAGACCCAGTACTTC. As protein: CASSSEGSGRETQYF. This chain uses TRBV5-1 with TRBJ2-5, with TRBD2 identical over 7 bases. This CDR3 contains 15 residues. Germline CDR1 SGHRS, CDR2 YFSETQ. V gave up 3 bases and J gave up 5 bases; unmatched junction bases: 10.